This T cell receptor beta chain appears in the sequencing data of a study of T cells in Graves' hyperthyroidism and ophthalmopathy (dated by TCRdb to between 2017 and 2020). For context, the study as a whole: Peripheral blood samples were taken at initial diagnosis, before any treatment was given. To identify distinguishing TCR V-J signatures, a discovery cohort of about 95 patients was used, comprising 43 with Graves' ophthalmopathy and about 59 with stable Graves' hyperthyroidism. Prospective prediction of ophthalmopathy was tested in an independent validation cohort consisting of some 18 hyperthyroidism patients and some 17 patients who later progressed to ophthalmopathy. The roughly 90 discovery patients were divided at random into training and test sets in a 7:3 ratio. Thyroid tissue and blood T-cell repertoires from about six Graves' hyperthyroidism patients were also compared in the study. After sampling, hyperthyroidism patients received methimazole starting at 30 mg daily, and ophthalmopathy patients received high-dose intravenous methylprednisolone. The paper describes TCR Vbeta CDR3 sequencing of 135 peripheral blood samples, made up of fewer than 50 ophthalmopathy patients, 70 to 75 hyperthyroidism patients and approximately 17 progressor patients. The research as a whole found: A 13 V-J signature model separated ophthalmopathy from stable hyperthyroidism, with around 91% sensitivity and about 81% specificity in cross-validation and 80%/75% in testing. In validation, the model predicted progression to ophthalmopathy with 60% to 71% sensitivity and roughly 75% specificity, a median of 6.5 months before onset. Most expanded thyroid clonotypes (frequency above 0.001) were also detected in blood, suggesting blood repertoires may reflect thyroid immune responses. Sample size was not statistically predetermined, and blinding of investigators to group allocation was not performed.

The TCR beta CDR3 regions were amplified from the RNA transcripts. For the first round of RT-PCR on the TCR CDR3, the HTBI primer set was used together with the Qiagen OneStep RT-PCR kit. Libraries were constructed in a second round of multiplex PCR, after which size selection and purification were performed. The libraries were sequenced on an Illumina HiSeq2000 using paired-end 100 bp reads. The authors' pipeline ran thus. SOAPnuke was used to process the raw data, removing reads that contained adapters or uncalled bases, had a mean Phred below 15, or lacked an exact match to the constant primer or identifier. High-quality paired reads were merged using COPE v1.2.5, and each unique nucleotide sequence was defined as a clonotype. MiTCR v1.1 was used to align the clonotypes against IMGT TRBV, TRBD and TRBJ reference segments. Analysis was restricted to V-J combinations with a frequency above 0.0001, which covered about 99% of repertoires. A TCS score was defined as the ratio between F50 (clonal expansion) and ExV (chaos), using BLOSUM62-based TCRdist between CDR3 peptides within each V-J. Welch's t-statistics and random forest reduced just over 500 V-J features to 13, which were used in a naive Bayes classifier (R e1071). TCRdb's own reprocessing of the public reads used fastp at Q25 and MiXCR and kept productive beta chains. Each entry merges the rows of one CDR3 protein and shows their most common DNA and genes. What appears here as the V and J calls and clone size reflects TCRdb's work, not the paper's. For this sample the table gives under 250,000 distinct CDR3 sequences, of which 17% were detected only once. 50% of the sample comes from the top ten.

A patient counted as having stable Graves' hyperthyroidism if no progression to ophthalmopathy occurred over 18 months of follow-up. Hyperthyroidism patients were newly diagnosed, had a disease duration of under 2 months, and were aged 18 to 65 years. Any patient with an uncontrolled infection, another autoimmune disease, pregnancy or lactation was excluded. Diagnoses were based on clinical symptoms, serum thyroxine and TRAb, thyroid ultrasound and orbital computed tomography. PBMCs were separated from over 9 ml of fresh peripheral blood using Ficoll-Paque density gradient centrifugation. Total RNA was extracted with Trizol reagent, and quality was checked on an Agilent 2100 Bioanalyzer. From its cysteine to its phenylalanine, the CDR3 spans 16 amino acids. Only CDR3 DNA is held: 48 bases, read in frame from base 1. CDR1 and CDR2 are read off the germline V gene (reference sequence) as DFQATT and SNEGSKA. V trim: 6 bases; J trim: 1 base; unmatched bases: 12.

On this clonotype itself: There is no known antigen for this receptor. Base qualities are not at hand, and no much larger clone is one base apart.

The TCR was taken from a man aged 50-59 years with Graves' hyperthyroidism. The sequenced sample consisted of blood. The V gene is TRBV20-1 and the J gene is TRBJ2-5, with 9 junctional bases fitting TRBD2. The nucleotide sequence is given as TGCAGTGCGCGACAAAGGGCTAGCGGGATCCAAGAGACCCAGTACTTC. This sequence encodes CSARQRASGIQETQYF.